This record concerns one T cell receptor beta chain sequence. The data are from a study of control samples from healthy donors and cancer patients. CDR1 and CDR2 from the germline V gene are SQVTM and ANQGSEA. The CDR3 spans 13 residues. V dropped 7 bases and J dropped 7 bases, with 20 bases sitting between them. Generated by immunoSEQ multiplex PCR, the TCRdb table keeps only in-frame clones and is missing some. The data show just under 80,000 clones, roughly 90% seen once. This sequence joins TRBV29-1 and TRBJ2-7; perhaps D is TRBD1 or TRBD2 (5 bases each). The TCR sequence derives from a woman aged 60-75 years with head and neck cancer. The specimen was PBMCs. The CDR3 coding sequence is TGCAGCGCTGGGGGAACTGAGAAGGGAGAGCAGTACTTC. Its protein product is CSAGGTEKGEQYF.